This is a list of T cell receptor beta chains from one sample in a study of spatial heterogeneity in lung cancer. Using its own MiXCR run on the 5' RACE reads, TCRdb lists one record per CDR3 protein. The profile covers roughly 5,200 distinct CDR3 sequences, with roughly 24% appearing a single time and approximately 15% taken by the ten largest. The source material was PBMCs, sampled at surgery. Receptors originate from a male donor with early-stage non-small cell lung cancer. Both conserved end residues are part of each CDR3. The order of the fields is clone size, V gene, D gene, J gene, CDR3 protein, CDR3 DNA. A D gene is named only where the DNA matches it firmly. Size tells how often a clone was seen (once, few, many) or the class of an expanded clone, and some rows leave it out.

medium-sized	TRBV20-1	NA	TRBJ2-3	CSANRRGATDTQYF	TGCAGTGCTAATCGTCGGGGGGCCACAGATACGCAGTATTTT
NA	TRBV7-2	NA	TRBJ2-7	CASSLDYTKGEQYF	TGTGCCAGCAGCTTAGATTACACTAAGGGCGAGCAGTACTTC
many	TRBV2	TRBD2	TRBJ2-3	CASRLGSGTTDTQYF	TGTGCCAGCCGACTGGGGAGCGGGACGACAGATACGCAGTATTTT
once	TRBV27	NA	TRBJ2-2	CASRRHEVGELFF	TGTGCCAGCAGGAGGCACGAGGTCGGGGAGCTGTTTTTT
NA	TRBV9	NA	TRBJ1-5	CVSSKGNQPQHF	TGTGTCAGCAGCAAGGGTAATCAGCCCCAGCATTTT
once	TRBV5-4	NA	TRBJ2-2	CASAQQGRGTGELFF	TGTGCCAGCGCCCAACAGGGACGGGGCACCGGGGAGCTGTTTTTT
medium-sized	TRBV5-1	TRBD1	TRBJ1-1	CASSSRTGMNTEAFF	TGCGCCAGCAGCTCCCGGACAGGGATGAACACTGAAGCTTTCTTT
NA	TRBV29-1	TRBD2	TRBJ2-2	CSVEDPFSSGSLNTGELFF	TGCAGCGTTGAAGATCCTTTCTCTAGCGGGAGCCTGAACACCGGGGAGCTGTTTTTT
NA	TRBV5-4	NA	TRBJ2-7	CASSLRLGYAAYEQYF	TGTGCCAGCAGCTTGAGATTAGGATACGCTGCCTACGAGCAGTACTTC
few	TRBV12-5	TRBD1	TRBJ2-1	CASGLQGAGEQFF	TGTGCTAGTGGTTTACAGGGGGCAGGGGAGCAGTTCTTC
few	TRBV2	NA	TRBJ2-7	CASTRQGHSYEQYF	TGTGCCAGCACGCGGCAGGGGCACTCCTACGAGCAGTACTTC
medium-sized	TRBV28	NA	TRBJ2-7	CASSRGIEQYF	TGTGCCAGCAGTAGGGGCATTGAGCAGTACTTC
medium-sized	TRBV4-1	NA	TRBJ2-2	CASSLPSAGSNTGELFF	TGCGCCAGCAGCCTCCCTTCGGCGGGGTCGAACACCGGGGAGCTGTTTTTT
NA	TRBV6-1	TRBD1	TRBJ1-1	CASSEDRATEAFF	TGTGCCAGCAGTGAGGACAGGGCCACTGAAGCTTTCTTT
NA	TRBV20-1	NA	TRBJ1-2	CSARDRPEKYGYTF	TGCAGTGCTAGAGACCGCCCCGAAAAGTATGGCTACACCTTC
few	TRBV10-2	NA	TRBJ2-1	CASSEQGAVNEQFF	TGCGCCAGCAGTGAGCAGGGCGCGGTCAATGAGCAGTTCTTC
medium-sized	TRBV7-8	NA	TRBJ2-5	CASSLLTGLETQYF	TGTGCCAGCAGCTTATTAACAGGGCTGGAGACCCAGTACTTC
NA	TRBV6-2/TRBV6-3	NA	TRBJ2-1	CASSYSANSYNEQFF	TGTGCCAGCAGTTACTCGGCGAACTCCTACAATGAGCAGTTCTTC
many	TRBV9	NA	TRBJ2-3	CASSFYLGDTQYF	TGTGCCAGCAGCTTCTATCTCGGAGATACGCAGTATTTT
NA	TRBV5-6	TRBD1	TRBJ2-3	CASSPGTGSTDTQYF	TGTGCCAGCAGCCCGGGGACAGGGAGCACAGATACGCAGTATTTT
few	TRBV29-1	NA	TRBJ1-2	CSVGGENYGYTF	TGCAGCGTTGGGGGAGAAAACTATGGCTACACCTTC
medium-sized	TRBV10-2	NA	TRBJ2-1	CASREGGEFF	TGCGCCAGCAGGGAGGGGGGCGAATTCTTC
medium-sized	TRBV4-1	NA	TRBJ2-1	CASKVGFRDPDNEQFF	TGCGCCTCCAAGGTGGGTTTCCGGGACCCCGACAATGAGCAGTTCTTC
few	TRBV3-1	NA	TRBJ2-7	CASSQASSYEQYF	TGTGCCAGCAGCCAGGCGAGCTCCTACGAGCAGTACTTC
medium-sized	TRBV2	NA	TRBJ2-7	CASRVTGLDYEQYF	TGTGCCAGCAGAGTCACAGGATTAGACTACGAGCAGTACTTC
NA	TRBV5-1	TRBD2	TRBJ2-5	CASSLLSGGKGETQYF	TGCGCCAGCAGCTTACTTAGCGGGGGAAAAGGAGAGACCCAGTACTTC
NA	TRBV5-1	NA	TRBJ1-5	CASSFGVGANQPQHF	TGCGCCAGCAGCTTTGGGGTAGGGGCGAATCAGCCCCAGCATTTT